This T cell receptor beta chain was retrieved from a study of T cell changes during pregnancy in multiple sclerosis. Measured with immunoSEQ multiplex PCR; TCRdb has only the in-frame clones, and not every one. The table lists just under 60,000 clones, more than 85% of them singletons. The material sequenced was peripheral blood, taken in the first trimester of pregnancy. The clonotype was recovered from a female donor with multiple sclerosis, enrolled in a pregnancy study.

The CDR3 loop is CASVVAEVTEAFF. CDR3 DNA: TGTGCCAGCGTCGTCGCGGAGGTGACTGAAGCTTTCTTT. This chain uses TRBV7-2 with TRBJ1-1, with D unresolved. The CDR3 has 13 residues. Germline V gives CDR1 SGHTA, CDR2 FQGNSA. V lost 8 bases and J lost 5, with 15 bases in between.